This TCR beta chain was sequenced in a study of response to subunit inactivated influenza vaccine. Findings of the study overall: The authors proposed limited new T cell recruitment per seasonal influenza vaccination.

Trimming took 0 bases from V and 1 from J, leaving 14 bases between them. CDR1 is SGHRS, CDR2 YFSETQ, per germline. CDR3 length equals 16 residues. One entry per CDR3 protein, called by TCRdb with MiXCR from the RT-PCR reads. The sample has about 650,000 distinct CDR3 sequences; more than 15% are singletons. In this sample, this clonotype turned up a few times. Its antigen is as yet unknown. The sequence derives from a man over 45 who received an inactivated influenza vaccine. Sequenced here: PBMCs from blood, sampled 11 to 12 days after vaccination. This rearrangement joins TRBV5-1 to TRBJ2-7; D tentatively reads TRBD1 or TRBD2 (5 bases each). CDR3 residues: CASSLDLRDGSYEQYF. CDR3 bases: TGCGCCAGCAGCTTGGACCTCCGGGACGGTTCCTACGAGCAGTACTTC.